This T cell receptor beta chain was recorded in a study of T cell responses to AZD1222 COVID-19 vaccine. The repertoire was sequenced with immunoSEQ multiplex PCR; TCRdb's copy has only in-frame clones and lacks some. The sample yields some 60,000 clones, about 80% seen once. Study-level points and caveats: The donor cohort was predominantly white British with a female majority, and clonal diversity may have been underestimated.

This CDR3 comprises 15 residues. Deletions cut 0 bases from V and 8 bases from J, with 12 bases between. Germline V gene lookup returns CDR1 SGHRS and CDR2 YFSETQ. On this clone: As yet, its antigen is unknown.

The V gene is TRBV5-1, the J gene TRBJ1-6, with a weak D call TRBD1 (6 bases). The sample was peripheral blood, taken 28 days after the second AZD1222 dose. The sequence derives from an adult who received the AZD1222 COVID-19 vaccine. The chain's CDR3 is CASSLEGGQDSPLHF. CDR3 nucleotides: TGCGCCAGCAGCTTGGAGGGGGGGCAGGATTCACCCCTCCACTTT.